One and the same sample provided the 13 T cell receptor beta chains below, sequenced in a study of cytomegalovirus exposure and HLA in healthy donors. Both 60 Vbeta primers and 13 Jbeta primers went into the PCR. TCRdb keeps only in-frame clones here, not all; method: immunoSEQ multiplex PCR. Here the sample spans about 140,000 clones, roughly three quarters being singletons. Material: PBMCs. These receptors originate from a man aged 25-45 years in good health and CMV-seronegative.

The chain uses TRBV6-5 and TRBJ2-2; D is undetermined. Trimming left V 2 bases short and J 5 bases short, with 15 bases between. The CDR3 contains 16 residues. Germline V gene data show CDR1 as MNHEY and CDR2 as SVGAGI. The CDR3 DNA is TGTGCCAGCAGTTACGCCATATCCCCTCGGACCGGGGAGCTGTTTTTT. Its protein is CASSYAISPRTGELFF.

Only a few counts were recorded for this clone. The rearrangement joins TRBV27 to TRBJ1-5; no definite D call. The V gene lost 0 bases and the J gene lost 6 bases, with 6 bases spanning the gap. The germline CDR1 and CDR2 sequences are MNHEY and SMNVEV (reference sequence). The CDR3 contains 13 residues. Here the CDR3 DNA reads TGTGCCAGCAGTTTATCCTATGGTCAGCCCCAGCATTTT. Amino acids: CASSLSYGQPQHF.

This chain uses TRBV18 with TRBJ1-1; D is unclear. V dropped 3 bases and J dropped 1 base, with 12 bases sitting between them. CDR3 length: 15 amino acids. Germline V gene sequence: CDR1 KGHSH, CDR2 LQKENI. The CDR3 spells CASSPLFRRNTEAFF. Written as DNA, the CDR3 is TGTGCCAGCTCACCCCTATTCAGGCGGAACACTGAAGCTTTCTTT.

This sequence joins TRBV7-2 and TRBJ1-5; 9 bases fit TRBD1. Germline V gene data show CDR1 as SGHTA and CDR2 as FQGNSA. V shed 3 bases, J shed 6 bases, and the junction held 6 bases outside the gene matches. The CDR3 is 15 residues long. CDR3 bases: TGTGCCAGCAGCTTGGGACAGGGTTTAGGTCAGCCCCAGCATTTT. It specifies CASSLGQGLGQPQHF.

The J gene is TRBJ2-2, the V gene TRBV5-4; D may be TRBD2 (6 bases). This CDR3 is built from 15 residues. Germline-derived CDR1 and CDR2 are SGHNT and YYREEE (reference sequence). V was pared by 4 bases and J by 1 base, with 11 bases between. The CDR3 DNA follows: TGTGCCAGCAGCACCGGGACTCTGAACACCGGGGAGCTGTTTTTT. Protein sequence: CASSTGTLNTGELFF.

The rearrangement links TRBV10-2 to TRBJ2-7; D unresolved. V was trimmed by 3 bases and J by 3 bases, leaving 9 bases between them. The germline V gene has CDR1 WSHSY and CDR2 SAAADI. This CDR3 has 13 amino acids. CDR3 DNA sequence: TGCGCCAGCAGTGAACAGACCTTCTACGAGCAGTACTTC. It encodes CASSEQTFYEQYF.

CDR3 loop: CASRLPGGEQYF. CDR3 coding DNA: TGCGCCAGCCGTCTACCCGGTGGCGAGCAGTACTTC. The rearrangement links TRBV23-1 to TRBJ2-7, with D unresolved. TRBV23-1 is placed among ORFs of uncertain function. The CDR3 length is 12 residues. V was cut by 8 bases and J by 6 bases, with 14 bases left in between.

Details on this clone: Mismatch with germline at one junction end may stem from a read error. Other DNA sequences within the sample encode an identical CDR3. The chain employs TRBV29-1 and TRBJ1-4, with D possibly matching TRBD1 (5 bases). This CDR3 is built from 13 residues. CDR1 is SQVTM, CDR2 ANQGSEA, per germline. The CDR3 DNA sequence: TGCAGCGTCACGGACACGTTCGATGAGAAACTGTTTTTT. Translated: CSVTDTFDEKLFF.

V is TRBV7-2 and J is TRBJ2-2; TRBD1 is a possible D gene (5 bases). V shed 3 bases and J shed 5 bases, with 13 bases lying between them. The CDR3 extends over 15 amino acids. CDR1 and CDR2 (germline): SGHTA, FQGNSA. The CDR3 reads CASSLYQGWTGELFF. In DNA form, the CDR3 reads TGTGCCAGCAGCTTGTACCAGGGCTGGACCGGGGAGCTGTTTTTT.

This clone has a count of ten or more. The CDR3 coding sequence is TGTGCCAGCAGTTACCCGCCGAAGCTCCATTTT. The encoded protein is CASSYPPKLHF. The chain is built from TRBV6-5 and TRBJ1-5; D gene ambiguous. Germline CDR1 and CDR2: MNHEY and SVGAGI. V was cut by 2 bases and J by 16 bases, with 12 bases left in between. The CDR3 consists of 11 residues.

The CDR3 DNA sequence: TGTGCCAGCAGCGTATTCCCCGTGAAGGGGCCCTACGAGCAGTACTTC. Translated, it gives CASSVFPVKGPYEQYF. The V call is TRBV9, the J call TRBJ2-7; tentative D call: TRBD1 (5 bases). CDR3 length: 16 residues. Trimming took 1 base from V and 2 from J, leaving 16 bases between them. Germline V gene sequence: CDR1 SGDLS, CDR2 YYNGEE. Drawing the rest from reference TRBV9 and TRBJ2-7, the complete variable domain is DSGVTQTPKHLITATGQRVTLRCSPRSGDLSVYWYQQSLDQGLQFLIQYYNGEERAKGNILERFSAQQFPDLHSELNLSSLELGDSALYFCASSVFPVKGPYEQYFGPGTRLTVT.

The rearrangement links TRBV5-1 to TRBJ2-7; maybe TRBD2 (6 bases). The CDR3 is 14 residues long. The V gene's germline CDR1 is SGHRS and CDR2 YFSETQ. Between the trimmed V and J ends, which lost 5 bases and 3 bases, there was a span of 15 bases. The CDR3 nucleotides are TGCGCCAGCAGTAGGACCCAGGAGGGCTACGAGCAGTACTTC. Protein product: CASSRTQEGYEQYF. Full variable domain (missing parts from reference TRBV5-1 and TRBJ2-7): KAGVTQTPRYLIKTRGQQVTLSCSPISGHRSVSWYQQTPGQGLQFLFEYFSETQRNKGNFPGRFSGRQFSNSRSEMNVSTLELGDSALYLCASSRTQEGYEQYFGPGTRLTVT.

The chain recombines TRBV7-9 with TRBJ2-7, with D perhaps TRBD1 (5 bases). V lost 3 bases and J 2 bases, leaving 8 bases between the germline ends. The length of the CDR3 is 13 residues. Per germline, CDR1 SEHNR and CDR2 FQNEAQ (reference sequence). CDR3 nucleotides: TGTGCCAGCAGCTTGGCAGGGCCCTACGAGCAGTACTTC. The encoded protein is CASSLAGPYEQYF.